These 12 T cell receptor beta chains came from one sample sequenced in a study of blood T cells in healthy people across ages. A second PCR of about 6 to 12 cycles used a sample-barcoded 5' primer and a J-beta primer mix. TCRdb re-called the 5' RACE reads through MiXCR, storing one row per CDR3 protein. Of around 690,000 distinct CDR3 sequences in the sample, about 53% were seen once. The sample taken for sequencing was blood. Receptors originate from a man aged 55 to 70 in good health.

The CDR3, as DNA: TGTGCCAGCTCACCGCCGGGGTACTATGGCTACACCTTC. The encoded protein is CASSPPGYYGYTF. V usage is TRBV18 and J usage is TRBJ1-2; D unclear. Per germline, CDR1 KGHSH and CDR2 LQKENI. The CDR3 consists of 13 residues. Trimming took 3 bases from V and 3 from J, leaving 8 bases between them.

The CDR3 loop is CSAGTEYQETQYF. The CDR3 region has the DNA TGCAGTGCCGGGACGGAGTACCAAGAGACCCAGTACTTC. The chain is built from TRBV20-1 and TRBJ2-5; D tentatively fits TRBD1 or TRBD2 (5 bases each). Trimming removed 6 bases at V and 0 bases at J, with 11 bases between. CDR1 and CDR2 (germline): DFQATT, SNEGSKA (reference sequence). The CDR3 sequence is 13 residues long.

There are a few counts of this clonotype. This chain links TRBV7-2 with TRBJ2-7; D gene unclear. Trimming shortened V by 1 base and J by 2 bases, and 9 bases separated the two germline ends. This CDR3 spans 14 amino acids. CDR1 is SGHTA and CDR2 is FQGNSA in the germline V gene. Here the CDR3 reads CASSLDNNAYEQYF. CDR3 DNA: TGTGCCAGCAGCTTAGACAACAACGCCTACGAGCAGTACTTC.

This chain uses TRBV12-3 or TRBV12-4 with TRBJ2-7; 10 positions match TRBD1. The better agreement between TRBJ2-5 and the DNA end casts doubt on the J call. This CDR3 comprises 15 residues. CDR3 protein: CASTMGQGLRETQYF. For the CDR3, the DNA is TGTGCCAGCACCATGGGACAGGGGTTGAGGGAGACCCAGTACTTC.

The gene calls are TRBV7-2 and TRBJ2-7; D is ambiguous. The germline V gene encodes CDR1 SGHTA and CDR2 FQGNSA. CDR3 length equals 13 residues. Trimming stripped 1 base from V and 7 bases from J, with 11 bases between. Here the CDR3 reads CASSLDHNNEQYF. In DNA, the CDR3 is TGTGCCAGCAGCTTAGACCACAACAATGAGCAGTACTTC.

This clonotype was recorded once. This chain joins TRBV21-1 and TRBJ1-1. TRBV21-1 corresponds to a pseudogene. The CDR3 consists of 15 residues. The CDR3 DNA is TGTGCCAGCAGCAAACGCCCCACAACGAACACTGAAGCTTTCTTT. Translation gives CASSKRPTTNTEAFF.

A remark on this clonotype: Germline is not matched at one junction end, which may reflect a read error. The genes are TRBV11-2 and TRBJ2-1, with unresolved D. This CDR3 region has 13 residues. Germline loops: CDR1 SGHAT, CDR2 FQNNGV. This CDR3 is CASSVDRHNEQFF. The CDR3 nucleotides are TGTGCCAGCAGCGTAGATCGGCACAATGAGCAGTTCTTC.

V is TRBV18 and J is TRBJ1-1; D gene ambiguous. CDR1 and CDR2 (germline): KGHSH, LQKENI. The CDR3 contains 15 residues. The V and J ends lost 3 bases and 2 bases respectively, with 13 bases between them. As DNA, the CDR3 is TGTGCCAGCTCACCCCGTTGGGGAACCAACACTGAAGCTTTCTTT. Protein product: CASSPRWGTNTEAFF.

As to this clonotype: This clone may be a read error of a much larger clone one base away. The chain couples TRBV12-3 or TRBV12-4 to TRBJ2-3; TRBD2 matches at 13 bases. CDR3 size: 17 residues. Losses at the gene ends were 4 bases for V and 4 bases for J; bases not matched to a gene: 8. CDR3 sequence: CASSSGLAGVMSDTQYF. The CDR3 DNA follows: TGTGCCAGCAGTTCCGGACTAGCGGGGGTTATGTCAGATACGCAGTATTTT.

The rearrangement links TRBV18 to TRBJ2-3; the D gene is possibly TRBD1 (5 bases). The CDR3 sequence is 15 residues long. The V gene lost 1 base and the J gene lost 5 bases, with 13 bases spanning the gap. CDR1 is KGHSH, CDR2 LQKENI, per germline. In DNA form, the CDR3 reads TGTGCCAGCTCACCACAAGGGGCGCAAGGAGATACGCAGTATTTT. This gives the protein CASSPQGAQGDTQYF.

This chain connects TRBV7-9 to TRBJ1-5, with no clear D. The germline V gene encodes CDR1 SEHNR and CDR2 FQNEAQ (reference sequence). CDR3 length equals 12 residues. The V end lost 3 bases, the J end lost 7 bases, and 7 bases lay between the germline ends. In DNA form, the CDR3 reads TGTGCCAGCAGCTTTGAGCACCAGCCCCAGCATTTT. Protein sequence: CASSFEHQPQHF. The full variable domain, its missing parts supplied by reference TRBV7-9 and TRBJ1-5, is DTGVSQNPRHKITKRGQNVTFRCDPISEHNRLYWYRQTLGQGPEFLTYFQNEAQLEKSRLLSDRFSAERPKGSFSTLEIQRTEQGDSAMYLCASSFEHQPQHFGDGTRLSIL.

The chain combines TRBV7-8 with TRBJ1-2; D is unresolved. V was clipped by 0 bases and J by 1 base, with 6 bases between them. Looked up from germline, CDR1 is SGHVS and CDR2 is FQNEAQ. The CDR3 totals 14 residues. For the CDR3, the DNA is TGTGCCAGCAGCTTAGCCGGGTATAACTATGGCTACACCTTC. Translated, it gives CASSLAGYNYGYTF.